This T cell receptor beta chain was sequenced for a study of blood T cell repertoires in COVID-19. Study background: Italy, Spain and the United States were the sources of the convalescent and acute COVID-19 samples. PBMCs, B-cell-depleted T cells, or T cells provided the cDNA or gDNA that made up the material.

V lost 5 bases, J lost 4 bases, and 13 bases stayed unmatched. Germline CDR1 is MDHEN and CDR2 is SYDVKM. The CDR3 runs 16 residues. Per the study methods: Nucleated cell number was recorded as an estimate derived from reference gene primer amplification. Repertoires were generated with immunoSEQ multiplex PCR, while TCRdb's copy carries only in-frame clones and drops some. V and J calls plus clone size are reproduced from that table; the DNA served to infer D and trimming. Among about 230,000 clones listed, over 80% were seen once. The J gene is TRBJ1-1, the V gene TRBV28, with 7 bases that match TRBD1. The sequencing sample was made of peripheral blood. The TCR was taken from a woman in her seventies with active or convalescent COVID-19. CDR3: CASSLHRGRGITEAFF. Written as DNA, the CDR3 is TGTGCCAGCAGTCTTCACAGGGGTCGAGGAATCACTGAAGCTTTCTTT.